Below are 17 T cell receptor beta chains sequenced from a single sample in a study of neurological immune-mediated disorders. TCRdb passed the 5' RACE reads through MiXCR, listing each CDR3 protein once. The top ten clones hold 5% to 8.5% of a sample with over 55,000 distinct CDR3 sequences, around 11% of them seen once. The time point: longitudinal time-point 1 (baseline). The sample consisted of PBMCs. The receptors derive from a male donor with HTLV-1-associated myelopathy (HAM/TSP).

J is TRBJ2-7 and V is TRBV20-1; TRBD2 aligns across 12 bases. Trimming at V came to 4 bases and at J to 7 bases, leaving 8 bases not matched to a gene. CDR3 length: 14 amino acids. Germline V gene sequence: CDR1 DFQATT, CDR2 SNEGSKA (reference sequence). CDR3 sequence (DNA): TGCAGTGCTACAGCCCTAGCGGGGGGGGAAGAGCAGTACTTC. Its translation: CSATALAGGEEQYF.

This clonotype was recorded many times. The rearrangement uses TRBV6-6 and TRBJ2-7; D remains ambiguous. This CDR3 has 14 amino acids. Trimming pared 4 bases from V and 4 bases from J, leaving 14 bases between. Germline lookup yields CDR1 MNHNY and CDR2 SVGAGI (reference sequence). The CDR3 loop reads CASSSAGLAYEQYF. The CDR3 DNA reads TGTGCCAGCAGTTCCGCCGGCCTTGCTTACGAGCAGTACTTC.

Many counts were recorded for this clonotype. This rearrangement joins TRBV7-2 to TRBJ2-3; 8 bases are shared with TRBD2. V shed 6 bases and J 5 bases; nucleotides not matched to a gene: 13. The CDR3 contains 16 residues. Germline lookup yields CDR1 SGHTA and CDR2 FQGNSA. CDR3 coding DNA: TGTGCCAGCAGAAAAAGGGGCGGGGGGCGTTTAGATACGCAGTATTTT. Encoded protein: CASRKRGGGRLDTQYF.

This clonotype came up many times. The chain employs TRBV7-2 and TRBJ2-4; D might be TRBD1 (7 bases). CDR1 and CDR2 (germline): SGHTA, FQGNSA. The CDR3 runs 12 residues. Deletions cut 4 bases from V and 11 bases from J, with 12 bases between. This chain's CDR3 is CASSSAGGLQYF. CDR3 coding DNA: TGTGCCAGCAGCTCTGCAGGGGGGCTTCAGTACTTC.

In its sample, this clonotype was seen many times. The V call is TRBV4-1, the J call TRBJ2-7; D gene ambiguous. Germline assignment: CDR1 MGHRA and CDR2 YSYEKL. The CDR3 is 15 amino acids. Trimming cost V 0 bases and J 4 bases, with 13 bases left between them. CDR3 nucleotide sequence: TGCGCCAGCAGCCAAGACAAGTCAACCCCGTACGAGCAGTACTTC. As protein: CASSQDKSTPYEQYF.

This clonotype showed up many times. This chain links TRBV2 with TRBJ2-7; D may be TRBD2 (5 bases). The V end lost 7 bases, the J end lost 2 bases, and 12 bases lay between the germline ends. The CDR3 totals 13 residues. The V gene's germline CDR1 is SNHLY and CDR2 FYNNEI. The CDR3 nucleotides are TGTGCCAGCAACGGGATAGGGACCTACGAGCAGTACTTC. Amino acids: CASNGIGTYEQYF.

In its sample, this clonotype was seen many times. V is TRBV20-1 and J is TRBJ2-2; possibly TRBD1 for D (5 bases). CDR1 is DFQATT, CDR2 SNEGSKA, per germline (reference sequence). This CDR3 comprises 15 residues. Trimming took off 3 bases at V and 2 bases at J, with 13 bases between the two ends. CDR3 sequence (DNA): TGCAGTGCTAGCAGACAGTTCTTAAACACCGGGGAGCTGTTTTTT. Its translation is CSASRQFLNTGELFF.

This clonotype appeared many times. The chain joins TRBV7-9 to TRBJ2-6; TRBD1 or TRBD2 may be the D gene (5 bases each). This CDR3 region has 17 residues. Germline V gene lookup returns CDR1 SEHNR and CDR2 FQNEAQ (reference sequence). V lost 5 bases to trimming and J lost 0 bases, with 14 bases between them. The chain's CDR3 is CASSPQEGTSGANVLTF. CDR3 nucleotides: TGTGCCAGCAGCCCCCAGGAAGGGACCTCTGGGGCCAACGTCCTGACTTTC.

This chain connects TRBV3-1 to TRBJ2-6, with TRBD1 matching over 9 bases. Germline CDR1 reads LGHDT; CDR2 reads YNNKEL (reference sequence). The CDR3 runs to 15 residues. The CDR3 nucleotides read TGTGTCAGTAGCCTCCGGGACAGGGTGGTTCACGTCCTGACTTTC. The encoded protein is CVSSLRDRVVHVLTF.

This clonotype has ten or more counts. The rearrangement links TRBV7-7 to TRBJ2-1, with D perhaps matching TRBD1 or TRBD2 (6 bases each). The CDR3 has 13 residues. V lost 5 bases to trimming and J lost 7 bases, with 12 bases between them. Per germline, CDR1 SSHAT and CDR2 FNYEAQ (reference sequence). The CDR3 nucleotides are TGTGCCAGCAGCAAACAAGGGGGGAATGAGCAGTTCTTC. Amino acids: CASSKQGGNEQFF.

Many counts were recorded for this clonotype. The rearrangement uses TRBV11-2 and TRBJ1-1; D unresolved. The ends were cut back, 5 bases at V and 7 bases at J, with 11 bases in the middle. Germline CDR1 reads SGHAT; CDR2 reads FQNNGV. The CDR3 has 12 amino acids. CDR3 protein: CASSLISGEAFF. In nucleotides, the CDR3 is TGTGCCAGCAGCCTCATCTCGGGTGAAGCTTTCTTT.

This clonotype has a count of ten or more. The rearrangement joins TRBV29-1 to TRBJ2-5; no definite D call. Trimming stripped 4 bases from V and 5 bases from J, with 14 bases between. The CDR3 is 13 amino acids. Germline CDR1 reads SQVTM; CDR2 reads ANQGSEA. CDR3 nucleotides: TGCAGCGTTGGTAGTGGTCCAATGGAGACCCAGTACTTC. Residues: CSVGSGPMETQYF.

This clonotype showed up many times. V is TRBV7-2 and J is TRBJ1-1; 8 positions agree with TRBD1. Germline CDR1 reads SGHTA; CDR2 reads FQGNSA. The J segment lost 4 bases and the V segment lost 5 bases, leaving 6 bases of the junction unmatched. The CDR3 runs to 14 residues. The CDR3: CASSTWTGRTEAFF. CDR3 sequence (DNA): TGTGCCAGCAGCACATGGACAGGGCGCACTGAAGCTTTCTTT.

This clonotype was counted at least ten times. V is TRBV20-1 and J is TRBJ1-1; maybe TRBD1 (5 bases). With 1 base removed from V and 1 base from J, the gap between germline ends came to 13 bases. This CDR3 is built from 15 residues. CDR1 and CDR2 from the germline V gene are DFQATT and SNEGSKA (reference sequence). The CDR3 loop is CSARGGGGWNTEAFF. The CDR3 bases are TGCAGTGCTAGAGGTGGGGGGGGGTGGAACACTGAAGCTTTCTTT.

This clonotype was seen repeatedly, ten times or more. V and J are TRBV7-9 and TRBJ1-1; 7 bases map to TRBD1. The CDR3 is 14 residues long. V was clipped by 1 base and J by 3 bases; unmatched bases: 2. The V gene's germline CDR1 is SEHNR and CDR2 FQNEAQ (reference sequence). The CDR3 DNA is TGTGCCAGCAGCTTAGATACAGGGGACACTGAAGCTTTCTTT. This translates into CASSLDTGDTEAFF. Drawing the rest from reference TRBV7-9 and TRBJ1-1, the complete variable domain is DTGVSQNPRHKITKRGQNVTFRCDPISEHNRLYWYRQTLGQGPEFLTYFQNEAQLEKSRLLSDRFSAERPKGSFSTLEIQRTEQGDSAMYLCASSLDTGDTEAFFGQGTRLTVV.

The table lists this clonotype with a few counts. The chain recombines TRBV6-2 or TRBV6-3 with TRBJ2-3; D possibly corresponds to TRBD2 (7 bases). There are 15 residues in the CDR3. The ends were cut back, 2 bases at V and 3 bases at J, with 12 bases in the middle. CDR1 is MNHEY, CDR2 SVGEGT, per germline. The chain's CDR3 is CASSYAGAGTDTQYF. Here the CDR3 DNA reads TGTGCCAGCAGTTACGCGGGGGCCGGGACAGATACGCAGTATTTT.

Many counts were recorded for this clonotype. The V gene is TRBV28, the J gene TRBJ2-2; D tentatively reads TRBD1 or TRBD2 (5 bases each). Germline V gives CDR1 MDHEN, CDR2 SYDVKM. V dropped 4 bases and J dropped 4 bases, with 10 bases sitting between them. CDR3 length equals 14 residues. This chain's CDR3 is CASSSPGATGELFF. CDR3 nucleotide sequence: TGTGCCAGCAGTTCCCCCGGGGCCACCGGGGAGCTGTTTTTT.